This is a list of T cell receptor beta chains from one sample in a study of blood T cell repertoires in COVID-19. The protocol was immunoSEQ multiplex PCR, while the TCRdb copy is restricted to in-frame clones and leaves out a portion. The data show hundreds of thousands of clones, almost 90% seen once. Input material: peripheral blood. The receptors were sampled from a woman in her seventies with COVID-19, enrolled during active disease. CDR3s include the opening cysteine and the closing phenylalanine or tryptophan. Fields, in order: clone size, J gene, V gene, D gene, CDR3 DNA, CDR3 protein. D genes are given only for firm matches. Rows give clone size only sometimes, using once, few, many, or a class for an expanded clone.

. | TRBJ2-7 | TRBV29-1 | . | TGCAGCGTCTCAACAGGCCGCAGCTACGAGCAGTACTTC | CSVSTGRSYEQYF
. | TRBJ1-2 | TRBV4-3 | . | TGCGCCAGCAGCCAAGATGACGGGGGGGATCGGACCTTC | CASSQDDGGDRTF
. | TRBJ1-2 | TRBV2 | . | TGTGCCAGCAGTGAAACGGGGGTTTATGGCTACACCTTC | CASSETGVYGYTF
. | TRBJ2-4 | TRBV2 | TRBD2 | TGTGCCAGCAGGCCGACTAGCGGGGGCGGGGACATTCAGTACTTC | CASRPTSGGGDIQYF
few | TRBJ1-5 | TRBV20-1 | . | TGCAGTGCTAGTGGGGGCGGCAATCAGCCCCAGCATTTT | CSASGGGNQPQHF
. | TRBJ2-7 | TRBV18 | . | TGTGCCAGCTCATACTCCTACGAGCAGTACTTC | CASSYSYEQYF
. | TRBJ2-1 | TRBV9 | TRBD2 | TGTGCCAGCAGCGTAGGGCTAGCGGGGGTCGAGCAGTTCTTC | CASSVGLAGVEQFF
few | TRBJ1-1 | TRBV29-1 | TRBD1 | TGCAGCGTTGAAGATCGGACAGGGGCGAGAGACACTGAAGCTTTCTTT | CSVEDRTGARDTEAFF
. | TRBJ1-5 | TRBV5-5 | . | TGTGCCAGCAGTGACCGCCCACCAGGGGTATTTCAGCCCCAGCATTTT | CASSDRPPGVFQPQHF
. | TRBJ1-3 | TRBV30 | . | TGTGCCTGGAAGCTCCCAGGGGGAAACACCATATATTTT | CAWKLPGGNTIYF
. | TRBJ2-7 | TRBV18 | TRBD1 | TGTGCCAGCTCACCCGGACAGGGCACCTACGAGCAGTACTTC | CASSPGQGTYEQYF
. | TRBJ2-1 | TRBV11-2 | TRBD2 | TGTGCCAGCAGCTTATCCGCTAGCGGCTTACTCTCCTACAATGAGCAGTTCTTC | CASSLSASGLLSYNEQFF
once | TRBJ1-4 | TRBV24-1 | . | TGTGCCACCAGTGCCGGGGACTCCGCAACTAATGAAAAACTGTTTTTT | CATSAGDSATNEKLFF
. | TRBJ1-2 | TRBV3-1/TRBV3-2 | TRBD1 | TGTGCCAGCAGCCGTCATGGGACAGCCAGTAACTATGGCTACACCTTC | CASSRHGTASNYGYTF
. | TRBJ1-1 | TRBV28 | . | TGTGCCAGCAGCCTAGTCAGTCCAATGAACACTGAAGCTTTCTTT | CASSLVSPMNTEAFF
. | TRBJ1-4 | TRBV18 | TRBD1 | TGTGCCAGCTCACTCAACAGGGGGAATGAAAAACTGTTTTTT | CASSLNRGNEKLFF
. | TRBJ2-1 | TRBV14 | TRBD2 | TGTGCCAGCAGCCAAGTGGGGGGACTAGCCCATGAGCAGTTCTTC | CASSQVGGLAHEQFF
few | TRBJ2-7 | TRBV2 | TRBD1 | TGTGCCAGCGGAAGGACAGGCACAGGGGAAGAGCAGTACTTC | CASGRTGTGEEQYF